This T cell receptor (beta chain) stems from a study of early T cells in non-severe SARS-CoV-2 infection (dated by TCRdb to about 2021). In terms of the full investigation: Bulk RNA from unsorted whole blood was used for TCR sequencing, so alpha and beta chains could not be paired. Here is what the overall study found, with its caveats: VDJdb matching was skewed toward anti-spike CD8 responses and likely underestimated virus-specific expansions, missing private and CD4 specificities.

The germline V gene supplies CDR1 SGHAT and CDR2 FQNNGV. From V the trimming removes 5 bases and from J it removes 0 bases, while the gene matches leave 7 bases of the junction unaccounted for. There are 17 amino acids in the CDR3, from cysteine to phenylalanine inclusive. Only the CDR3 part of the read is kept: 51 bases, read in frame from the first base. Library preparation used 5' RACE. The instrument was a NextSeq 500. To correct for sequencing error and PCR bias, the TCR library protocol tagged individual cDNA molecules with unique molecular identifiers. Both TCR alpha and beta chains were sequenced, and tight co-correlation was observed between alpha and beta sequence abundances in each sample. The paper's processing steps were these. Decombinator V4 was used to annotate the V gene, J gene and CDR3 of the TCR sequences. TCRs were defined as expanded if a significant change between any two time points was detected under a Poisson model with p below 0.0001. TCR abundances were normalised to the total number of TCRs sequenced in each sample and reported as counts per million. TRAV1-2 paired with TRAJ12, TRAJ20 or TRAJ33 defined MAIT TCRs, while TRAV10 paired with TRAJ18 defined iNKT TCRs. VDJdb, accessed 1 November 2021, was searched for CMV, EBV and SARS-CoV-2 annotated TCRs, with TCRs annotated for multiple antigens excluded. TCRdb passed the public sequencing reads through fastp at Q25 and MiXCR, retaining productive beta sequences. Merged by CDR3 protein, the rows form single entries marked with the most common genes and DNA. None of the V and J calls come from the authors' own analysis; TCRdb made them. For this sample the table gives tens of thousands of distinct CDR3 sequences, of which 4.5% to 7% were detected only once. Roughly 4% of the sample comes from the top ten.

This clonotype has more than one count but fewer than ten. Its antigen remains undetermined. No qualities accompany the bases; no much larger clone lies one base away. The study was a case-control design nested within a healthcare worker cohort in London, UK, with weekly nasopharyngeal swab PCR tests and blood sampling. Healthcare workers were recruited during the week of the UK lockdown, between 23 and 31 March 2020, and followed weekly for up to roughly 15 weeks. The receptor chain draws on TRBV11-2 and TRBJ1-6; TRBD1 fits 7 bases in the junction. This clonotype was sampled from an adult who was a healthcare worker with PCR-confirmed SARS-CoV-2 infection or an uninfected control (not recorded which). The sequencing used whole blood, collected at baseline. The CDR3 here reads CASSRDRTFSYNSPLHF. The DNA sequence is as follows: TGTGCCAGCAGCAGGGACAGAACCTTCTCCTATAATTCACCCCTCCACTTT.